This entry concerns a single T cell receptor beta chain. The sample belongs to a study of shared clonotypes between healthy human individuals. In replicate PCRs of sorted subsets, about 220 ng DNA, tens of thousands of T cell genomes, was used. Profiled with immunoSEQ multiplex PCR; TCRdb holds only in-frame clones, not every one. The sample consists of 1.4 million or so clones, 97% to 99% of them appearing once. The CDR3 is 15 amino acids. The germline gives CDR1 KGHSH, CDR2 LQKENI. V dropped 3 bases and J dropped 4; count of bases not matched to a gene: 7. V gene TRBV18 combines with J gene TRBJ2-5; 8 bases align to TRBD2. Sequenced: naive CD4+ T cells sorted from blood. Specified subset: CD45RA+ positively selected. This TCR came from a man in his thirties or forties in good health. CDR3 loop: CASSPLSGRTETQYF. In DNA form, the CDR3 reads TGTGCCAGCTCACCCTTAAGCGGGAGAACAGAGACCCAGTACTTC. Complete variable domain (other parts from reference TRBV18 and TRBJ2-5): NAGVMQNPRHLVRRRGQEARLRCSPMKGHSHVYWYRQLPEEGLKFMVYLQKENIIDESGMPKERFSAEFPKEGPSILRIQQVVRGDSAAYFCASSPLSGRTETQYFGPGTRLLVL.